This T cell receptor (beta chain) emerged from a study of cytomegalovirus exposure and HLA in healthy donors. Study findings and constraints: TRBV6-2, TRBV6-3 and some other V segments were excluded as indistinguishable. In presence/absence analyses, roughly uniform sequencing depth across donors was assumed.

Researchers ran the PCR with 60 Vbeta and 13 Jbeta primers. Here immunoSEQ multiplex PCR was the method, and the copy in TCRdb shows in-frame clones only, minus some. The sample consists of about 270,000 clones, around two thirds of them appearing once. In germline, CDR1 is LNHNV, CDR2 YYDKDF (reference sequence). The V gene end was trimmed by 1 base and the J gene end by 4 bases; junction bases not matched to a gene: 5. This CDR3 is 16 amino acids long. Of note for this clone: The antigen remains undetermined.

V usage is TRBV15 and J usage is TRBJ1-4, with 8 positions matching TRBD1. The clonotype originates from a female donor in good health and CMV-seronegative. The sequenced sample consisted of PBMCs. As DNA, the CDR3 is TGTGCCACCAGCAGAGCCCGGACAGGGTTTAATGAAAAACTGTTTTTT. Protein product: CATSRARTGFNEKLFF.